The 18 T cell receptor beta chains presented below share a single source sample, sequenced in a study of T cells in Graves' hyperthyroidism and ophthalmopathy. RNA transcripts served as the template for amplifying TCR beta CDR3 regions. HTBI primers were the set used in a first-round RT-PCR of the TCR CDR3. TCRdb re-analysed the multiplex PCR reads in MiXCR, keeping a single row per CDR3 protein. This table holds about half a million distinct CDR3 sequences, roughly 21% found once. Sequencing input: blood. Receptor source: a man between 35 and 55 years old with Graves' ophthalmopathy.

Regarding this clonotype: A much larger clone is a single base away; this may be a read error. This chain uses TRBV7-9 with TRBJ2-2; D assignment may be TRBD1 or TRBD2 (5 bases each). The CDR3 is 15 residues long. Trimming took off 5 bases at V and 6 bases at J, with 16 bases between the two ends. Germline V CDR1 and CDR2: SEHNR, FQNEAQ (reference sequence). The CDR3 reads CASSITPRGAGELFF. CDR3 nucleotide sequence: TGTGCCAGCAGCATCACCCCGCGAGGGGCCGGGGAGCTGTTTTTT.

Of note for this clonotype: The junction differs from germline at one of its ends, possibly a read error. The rearrangement joins TRBV4-1 to TRBJ2-7; D is ambiguous. The CDR3 contains 14 residues. Looked up from germline, CDR1 is MGHRA and CDR2 is YSYEKL. CDR3 nucleotides: TGCGCCAGCAGCCAAGAATCTGACCTCTACGAGCAGGACTTC. This sequence encodes CASSQESDLYEQDF.

The V gene is TRBV29-1, the J gene TRBJ2-1; 7 nucleotides agree with TRBD1. CDR3 length: 14 residues. J gave up 4 bases and V 6 bases, and 9 bases lay outside the gene matches. The germline V gene encodes CDR1 SQVTM and CDR2 ANQGSEA. CDR3 bases: TGCAGCGTATCGGACAGGTTAGCATACAATGAGCAGTTCTTC. This sequence encodes CSVSDRLAYNEQFF.

V gene TRBV28 combines with J gene TRBJ2-1; D is perhaps TRBD2 (6 bases). CDR1 is MDHEN and CDR2 is SYDVKM in the germline V gene. V lost 5 bases and J lost 9, with 20 bases in between. The CDR3 is made up of 15 amino acids. The CDR3 sequence: CASSEVGFGGPEQFF. CDR3 in DNA: TGTGCCAGCAGTGAAGTCGGGTTCGGGGGTCCTGAGCAGTTCTTC.

CDR3 protein: CSASPDRDTGELFF. The DNA of the CDR3 is TGCAGCGCCTCCCCGGACAGGGACACCGGGGAGCTGTTTTTT. The chain links TRBV20-1 to TRBJ2-2, with 8 bases aligning to TRBD1. This CDR3 has 14 amino acids. Per germline, CDR1 DFQATT and CDR2 SNEGSKA (reference sequence).

The table lists this clonotype with a few counts. The chain recombines TRBV28 with TRBJ2-1; tentatively, D is TRBD2 (6 bases). The CDR3 consists of 14 residues. V gave up 9 bases and J gave up 4 bases, with 16 bases separating them. Germline values: CDR1 MDHEN, CDR2 SYDVKM. CDR3 DNA sequence: TGTGCCAGTGAAACCGGGGGACGGTACAATGAGCAGTTCTTC. Translation: CASETGGRYNEQFF.

This clonotype was detected only a few times. V is TRBV7-3 and J is TRBJ2-1; TRBD2 is a possible D gene (7 bases). Germline values: CDR1 SGHTA, CDR2 FQGTGA. Trimming stripped 5 bases from V and 3 bases from J, with 17 bases between. This CDR3 region has 16 residues. The CDR3 loop is CASSPFGGGVYNEQFF. CDR3 DNA: TGTGCCAGCAGCCCCTTCGGAGGGGGGGTCTACAATGAGCAGTTCTTC.

This clonotype has a handful of counts. The V and J genes are TRBV29-1 and TRBJ1-2, with D unclear. V was trimmed by 8 bases and J by 8 bases, leaving 15 bases between them. Germline V CDR1 and CDR2: SQVTM, ANQGSEA. The CDR3 contains 11 residues. The CDR3 DNA sequence: TGCAGCTCCGGGCGCTCTGACGGCTACACCTTC. Translation gives CSSGRSDGYTF.

The table lists this clonotype with a few counts. This chain links TRBV28 with TRBJ1-2; TRBD1 is a possible D gene (6 bases). Germline V gene sequence: CDR1 MDHEN, CDR2 SYDVKM. CDR3 size: 16 residues. V was shortened by 3 bases and J by 4 bases, with 18 bases between the two germline ends. The CDR3 DNA reads TGTGCCAGCAGTTTGGGGAGGGGGGGCCCCCTCTATGGCTACACCTTC. Translation: CASSLGRGGPLYGYTF.

This clonotype was counted only a few times. The rearrangement links TRBV5-1 to TRBJ2-6; TRBD1 matches at 12 bases. The CDR3 consists of 18 residues. Germline trimming cut 4 bases from V and 3 bases from J; bases unmatched to any gene: 8. Germline V gene data show CDR1 as SGHRS and CDR2 as YFSETQ. The chain's CDR3 is CASSTTGTGGGGANVLTF. CDR3 in DNA: TGCGCCAGCAGCACGACCGGGACAGGGGGCGGTGGGGCCAACGTCCTGACTTTC.

The chain couples TRBV18 to TRBJ1-6; 11 nucleotides align to TRBD1. V shed 3 bases and J 1 base; nucleotides not matched to a gene: 8. The length of the CDR3 is 19 residues. Germline V lookup: CDR1 KGHSH, CDR2 LQKENI. The CDR3 sequence is CASSPLSGTGGSYNSPLHF. The CDR3 DNA sequence: TGTGCCAGCTCACCCCTCTCCGGGACAGGGGGATCCTATAATTCACCCCTCCACTTT. The full variable domain, its missing parts supplied by reference TRBV18 and TRBJ1-6, is NAGVMQNPRHLVRRRGQEARLRCSPMKGHSHVYWYRQLPEEGLKFMVYLQKENIIDESGMPKERFSAEFPKEGPSILRIQQVVRGDSAAYFCASSPLSGTGGSYNSPLHFGNGTRLTVT.

This clonotype turned up a few times. V usage is TRBV29-1 and J usage is TRBJ1-1, with unresolved D. This CDR3 has 13 amino acids. The V end lost 4 bases, the J end lost 4 bases, and 13 bases lay between the germline ends. CDR1 is SQVTM and CDR2 is ANQGSEA in the germline V gene. The CDR3 nucleotides read TGCAGCGTTGGACTTACAGAACGCACTGAAGCTTTCTTT. The encoded protein is CSVGLTERTEAFF.

A remark on this clonotype: One end of the junction is discordant with germline, which a read error may explain. The rearrangement uses TRBV5-1 and TRBJ2-7; D is perhaps TRBD2 (6 bases). The germline V gene has CDR1 SGHRS and CDR2 YFSETQ. The CDR3 runs 13 residues. The CDR3 DNA reads TGTGCCAGCAGCTTACGGGGGTCCAACGAGCAGTACTTC. This gives the protein CASSLRGSNEQYF.

The chain couples TRBV5-1 to TRBJ1-1, with unresolved D. Trimming pared 1 base from V and 1 base from J, leaving 8 bases between. The CDR3 is made up of 14 amino acids. Per germline, CDR1 SGHRS and CDR2 YFSETQ. CDR3 amino acids: CASSLYGENTEAFF. Written as DNA, the CDR3 is TGCGCCAGCAGCTTGTATGGTGAGAACACTGAAGCTTTCTTT.

This clonotype has at least ten counts. The chain uses TRBV30 and TRBJ1-1; perhaps TRBD1 as D (6 bases). This CDR3 region has 12 residues. V lost 4 bases and J 6 bases, leaving 12 bases between the germline ends. Germline loops: CDR1 GTSNPN, CDR2 SVGIG (reference sequence). The CDR3 loop is CAWNGGAAEAFF. CDR3 in DNA: TGTGCCTGGAATGGGGGGGCGGCTGAAGCTTTCTTT.

There are a few counts of this clonotype. The J gene is TRBJ1-2, the V gene TRBV20-1, with D hard to call. The V and J ends lost 6 bases and 10 bases respectively, with 18 bases between them. CDR3 size: 12 residues. Germline loops: CDR1 DFQATT, CDR2 SNEGSKA (reference sequence). The CDR3 loop is CSAPQSGGDYTF. The CDR3 nucleotides read TGCAGTGCCCCCCAGTCGGGTGGAGACTACACCTTC.

Only a few counts were recorded for this clonotype. V is TRBV7-6 and J is TRBJ2-7; the D call may be TRBD1 or TRBD2 (5 bases each). Between the trimmed V and J ends, which lost 1 base and 2 bases, there was a span of 12 bases. This CDR3 contains 15 residues. Looked up from germline, CDR1 is SGHVS and CDR2 is FNYEAQ. The CDR3 sequence is CASSLGDGAPYEQYF. DNA of the CDR3: TGTGCCAGCAGCTTAGGGGACGGCGCCCCCTACGAGCAGTACTTC.

The chain employs TRBV20-1 and TRBJ2-7; D is unclear. V gave up 3 bases and J gave up 4 bases, with 10 bases separating them. The V gene's germline CDR1 is DFQATT and CDR2 SNEGSKA (reference sequence). CDR3 length equals 12 residues. The CDR3 bases are TGCAGTGCTAGGCGATTCGGATACGAGCAGTACTTC. Its translation is CSARRFGYEQYF.